The present entry profiles one TCR beta chain with its context. Its target is not known. The germline V gene encodes CDR1 SGHKS and CDR2 YYEKEE (reference sequence). The CDR3 contains 17 residues. V trimming: 0 bases; J trimming: 4 bases; junction bases outside the gene matches: 12. With 60 Vbeta and 13 Jbeta primers, the PCR was carried out. Clones were sequenced by immunoSEQ multiplex PCR, and TCRdb holds only the in-frame ones, with some missing. The sample records about 96,000 clones, approximately 79% being singletons. The data derive from a study of cytomegalovirus exposure and HLA in healthy donors. Study results and caveats: A later analysis showed that HLA-associated TCR beta chains had undergone more clonal expansion than equally common others. The availability of immune exposure information extended only to CMV serostatus. Cytomegalovirus association was listed for about 170 TCR beta chains.

The sequence derives from a man under 40 in good health and CMV-seronegative. J is TRBJ1-2 and V is TRBV5-5, with TRBD1 matching 7 bases. What was sequenced was PBMCs. CDR3 sequence (DNA): TGTGCCAGCAGCTTGGAGACAGGGCTAAACCCTCTCTATGGCTACACCTTC. Its translation: CASSLETGLNPLYGYTF.